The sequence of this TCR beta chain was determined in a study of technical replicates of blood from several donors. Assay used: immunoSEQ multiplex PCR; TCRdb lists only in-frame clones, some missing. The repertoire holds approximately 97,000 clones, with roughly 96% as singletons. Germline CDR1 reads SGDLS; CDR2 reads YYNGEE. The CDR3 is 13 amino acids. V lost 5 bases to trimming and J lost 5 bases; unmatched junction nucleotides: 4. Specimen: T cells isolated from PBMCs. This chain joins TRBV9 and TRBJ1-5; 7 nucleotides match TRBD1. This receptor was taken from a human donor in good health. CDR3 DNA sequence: TGTGCCAGCAGTTCAGGGGGATATCAGCCCCAGCATTTT. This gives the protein CASSSGGYQPQHF.